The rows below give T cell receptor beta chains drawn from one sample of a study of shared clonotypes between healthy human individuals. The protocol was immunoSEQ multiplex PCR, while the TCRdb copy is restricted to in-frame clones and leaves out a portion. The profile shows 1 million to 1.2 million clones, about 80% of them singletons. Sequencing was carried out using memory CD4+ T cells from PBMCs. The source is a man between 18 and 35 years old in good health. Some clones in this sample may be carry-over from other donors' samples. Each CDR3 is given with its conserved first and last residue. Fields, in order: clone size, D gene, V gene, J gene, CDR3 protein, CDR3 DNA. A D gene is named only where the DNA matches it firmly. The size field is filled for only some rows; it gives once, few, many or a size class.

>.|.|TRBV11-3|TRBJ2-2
CASSLLGTGELFF
TGTGCCAGCAGCTTACTGGGGACCGGGGAGCTGTTTTTT
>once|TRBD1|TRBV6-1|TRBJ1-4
CASSLTGRVEKLFF
TGTGCCAGCAGTTTGACAGGGCGAGTCGAAAAACTGTTTTTT
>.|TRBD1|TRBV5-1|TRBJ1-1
CASGSGTGGNTEAFF
TGCGCCAGCGGCTCCGGGACAGGGGGGAACACTGAAGCTTTCTTT
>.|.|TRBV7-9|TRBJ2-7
CASSLTDSSYEQYF
TGTGCCAGCAGCTTAACGGACAGCTCCTACGAGCAGTACTTC
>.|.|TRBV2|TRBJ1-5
CASMRDNQPQHF
TGTGCCAGCATGAGAGACAATCAGCCCCAGCATTTT
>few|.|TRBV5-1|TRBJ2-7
CASSLDPVVQYF
TGCGCCAGCAGCTTGGACCCAGTCGTGCAGTACTTC
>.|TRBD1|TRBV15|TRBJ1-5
CATSRGDRVGQPQHF
TGTGCCACCAGCAGGGGAGACAGGGTTGGACAGCCCCAGCATTTT
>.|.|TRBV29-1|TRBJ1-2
CSVDGVWGYTF
TGCAGCGTTGATGGGGTATGGGGCTACACCTTC
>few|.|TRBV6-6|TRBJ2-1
CASSDGARGDEQFF
TGTGCCAGCAGTGACGGGGCTCGAGGGGATGAGCAGTTCTTC
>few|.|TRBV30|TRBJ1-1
CAWSHGNRMNTEAFF
TGTGCCTGGAGCCACGGGAACAGGATGAACACTGAAGCTTTCTTT
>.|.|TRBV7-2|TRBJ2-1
CASSLGGPSYNEQFF
TGTGCCAGCAGCTTAGGTGGACCTTCCTACAATGAGCAGTTCTTC
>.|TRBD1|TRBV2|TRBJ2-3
CASSLGQGTDTQYF
TGTGCCAGCAGTCTCGGACAGGGCACAGATACGCAGTATTTT
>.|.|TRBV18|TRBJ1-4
CASSPSHTNEKLFF
TGTGCCAGCTCACCGTCCCACACTAATGAAAAACTGTTTTTT
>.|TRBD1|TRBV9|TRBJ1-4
CASSAQGTGNEKLFF
TGTGCCAGCAGCGCCCAGGGGACAGGGAATGAAAAACTGTTTTTT
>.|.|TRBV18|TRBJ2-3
CASSLRTDTQYF
TGTGCCAGCTCACTCCGCACAGATACGCAGTATTTT
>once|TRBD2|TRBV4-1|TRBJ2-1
CASSQPFSGRAQEQFF
TGCGCCAGCAGCCAACCTTTTAGCGGGAGGGCCCAGGAGCAGTTCTTC
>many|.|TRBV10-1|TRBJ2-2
CASSATLGGELFF
TGCGCCAGCAGCGCCACCCTTGGCGGGGAGCTGTTTTTT
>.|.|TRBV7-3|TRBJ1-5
CASSLYDNQPQHF
TGTGCCAGCAGCTTATATGACAATCAGCCCCAGCATTTT
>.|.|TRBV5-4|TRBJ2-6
CASSLEMSGANVLTF
TGTGCCAGCAGCTTGGAGATGTCTGGGGCCAACGTCCTGACTTTC
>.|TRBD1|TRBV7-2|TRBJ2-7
CASSLATGTGAYEQYF
TGTGCCAGCAGCTTAGCCACCGGGACAGGGGCCTACGAGCAGTACTTC
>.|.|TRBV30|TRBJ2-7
CAAARVYEQYF
TGTGCCGCCGCGCGGGTGTACGAGCAGTACTTC
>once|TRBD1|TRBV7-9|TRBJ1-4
CASSPGTGSEKLFF
TGTGCCAGCAGCCCCGGGACAGGGTCTGAAAAACTGTTTTTT
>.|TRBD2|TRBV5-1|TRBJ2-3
CASSLIGGRAGDTQYF
TGCGCCAGCAGCTTAATAGGAGGGAGGGCCGGGGATACGCAGTATTTT
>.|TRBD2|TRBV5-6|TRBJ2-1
CASSPTGLRNEQFF
TGTGCCAGCAGCCCTACGGGACTACGCAATGAGCAGTTCTTC
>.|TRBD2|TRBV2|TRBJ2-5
CASRKGGSLGETQYF
TGTGCCAGCAGAAAAGGCGGGAGCCTGGGGGAGACCCAGTACTTC
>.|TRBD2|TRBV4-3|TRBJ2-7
CASSRGREAYEQYF
TGCGCCAGCAGCCGGGGGAGGGAGGCCTACGAGCAGTACTTC
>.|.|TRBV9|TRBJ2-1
CACSYEAFGEQFF
TGTGCCTGCAGCTACGAGGCGTTCGGTGAGCAGTTCTTC
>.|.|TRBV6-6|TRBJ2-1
CASLEELAYNEQFF
TGTGCCAGTCTGGAGGAACTAGCCTACAATGAGCAGTTCTTC
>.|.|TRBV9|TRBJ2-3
CASSPGVVEADTQYF
TGTGCCAGCAGCCCCGGAGTAGTGGAGGCAGATACGCAGTATTTT